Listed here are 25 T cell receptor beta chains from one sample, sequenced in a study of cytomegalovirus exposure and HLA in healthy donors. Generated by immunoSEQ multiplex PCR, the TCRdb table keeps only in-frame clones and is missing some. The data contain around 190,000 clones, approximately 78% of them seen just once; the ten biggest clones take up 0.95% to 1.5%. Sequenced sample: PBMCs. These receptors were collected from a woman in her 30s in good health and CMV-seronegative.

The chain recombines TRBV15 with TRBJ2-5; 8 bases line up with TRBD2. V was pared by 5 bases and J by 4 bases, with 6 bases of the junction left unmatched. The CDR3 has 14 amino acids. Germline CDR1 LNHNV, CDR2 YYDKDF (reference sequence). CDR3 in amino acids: CATSGAGGVETQYF. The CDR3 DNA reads TGTGCCACCAGCGGCGCCGGGGGGGTAGAGACCCAGTACTTC.

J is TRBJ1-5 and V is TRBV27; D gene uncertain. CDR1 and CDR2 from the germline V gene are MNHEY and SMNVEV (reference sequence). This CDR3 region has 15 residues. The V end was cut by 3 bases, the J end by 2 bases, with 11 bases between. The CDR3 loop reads CASSFGGTGNQPQHF. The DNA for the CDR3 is TGTGCCAGCAGTTTTGGTGGTACGGGCAATCAGCCCCAGCATTTT.

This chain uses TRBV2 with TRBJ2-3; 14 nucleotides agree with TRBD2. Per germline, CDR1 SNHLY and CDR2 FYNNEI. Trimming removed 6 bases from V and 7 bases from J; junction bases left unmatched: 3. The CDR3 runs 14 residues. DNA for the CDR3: TGTGCCAGCAGGGGGACTAGCGGGAGAAATACGCAGTATTTT. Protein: CASRGTSGRNTQYF.

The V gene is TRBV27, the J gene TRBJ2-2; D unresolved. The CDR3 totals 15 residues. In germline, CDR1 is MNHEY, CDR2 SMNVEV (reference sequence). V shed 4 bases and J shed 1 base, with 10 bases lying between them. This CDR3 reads CASSSRRMNTGELFF. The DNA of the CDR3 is TGTGCCAGCAGTTCGCGCCGAATGAACACCGGGGAGCTGTTTTTT.

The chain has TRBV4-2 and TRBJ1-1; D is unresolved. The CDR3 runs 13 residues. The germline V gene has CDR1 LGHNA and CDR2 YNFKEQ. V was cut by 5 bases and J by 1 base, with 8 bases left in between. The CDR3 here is CASSANPNTEAFF. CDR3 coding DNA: TGTGCCAGCAGCGCTAATCCGAACACTGAAGCTTTCTTT.

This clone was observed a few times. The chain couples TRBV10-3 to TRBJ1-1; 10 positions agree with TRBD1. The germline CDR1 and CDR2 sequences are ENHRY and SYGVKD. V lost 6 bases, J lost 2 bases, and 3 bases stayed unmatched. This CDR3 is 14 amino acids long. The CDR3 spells CAIRGQGLNTEAFF. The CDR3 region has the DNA TGTGCCATCAGGGGACAGGGGCTTAACACTGAAGCTTTCTTT.

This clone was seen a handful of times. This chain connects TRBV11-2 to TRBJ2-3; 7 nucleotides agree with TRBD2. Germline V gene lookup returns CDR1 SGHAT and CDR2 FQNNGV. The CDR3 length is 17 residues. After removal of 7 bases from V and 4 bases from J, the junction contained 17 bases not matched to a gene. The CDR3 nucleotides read TGTGCCAGCAACAATGGTGGCGGGGGTGTAGGGGCAGATACGCAGTATTTT. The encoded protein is CASNNGGGGVGADTQYF. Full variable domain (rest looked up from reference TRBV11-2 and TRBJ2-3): EAGVAQSPRYKIIEKRQSVAFWCNPISGHATLYWYQQILGQGPKLLIQFQNNGVVDDSQLPKDRFSAERLKGVDSTLKIQPAKLEDSAVYLCASNNGGGGVGADTQYFGPGTRLTVL.

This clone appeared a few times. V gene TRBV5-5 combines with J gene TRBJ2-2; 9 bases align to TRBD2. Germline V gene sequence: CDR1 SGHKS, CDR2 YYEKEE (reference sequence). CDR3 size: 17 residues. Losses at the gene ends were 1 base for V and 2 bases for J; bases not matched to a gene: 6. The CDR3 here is CASSLYLAGLNTGELFF. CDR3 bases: TGTGCCAGCAGCTTGTACCTAGCGGGACTCAACACCGGGGAGCTGTTTTTT.

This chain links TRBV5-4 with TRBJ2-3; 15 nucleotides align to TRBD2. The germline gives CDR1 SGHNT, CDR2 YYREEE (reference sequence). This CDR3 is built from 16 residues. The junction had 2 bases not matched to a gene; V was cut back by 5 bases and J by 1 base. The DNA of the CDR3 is TGTGCCAGCAGGCGGACTAGCGGGGGGGGCACAGATACGCAGTATTTT. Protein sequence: CASRRTSGGGTDTQYF.

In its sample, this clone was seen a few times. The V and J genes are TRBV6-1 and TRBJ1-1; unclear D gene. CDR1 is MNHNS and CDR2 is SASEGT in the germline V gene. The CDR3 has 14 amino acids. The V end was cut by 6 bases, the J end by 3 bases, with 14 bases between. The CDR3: CASSPRGGHTEAFF. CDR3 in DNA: TGTGCCAGCAGCCCGCGGGGTGGGCACACTGAAGCTTTCTTT.

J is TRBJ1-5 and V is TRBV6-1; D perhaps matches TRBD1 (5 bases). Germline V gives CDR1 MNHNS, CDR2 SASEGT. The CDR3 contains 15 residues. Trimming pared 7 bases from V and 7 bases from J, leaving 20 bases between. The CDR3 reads CASTVGQVPGQPQHF. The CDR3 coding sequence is TGTGCCAGCACCGTTGGGCAGGTCCCAGGGCAGCCCCAGCATTTT.

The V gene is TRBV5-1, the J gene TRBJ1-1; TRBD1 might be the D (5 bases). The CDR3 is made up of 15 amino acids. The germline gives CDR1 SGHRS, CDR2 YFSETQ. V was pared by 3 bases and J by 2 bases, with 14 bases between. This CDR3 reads CASSSGKTENTEAFF. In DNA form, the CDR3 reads TGCGCCAGCAGCTCCGGTAAGACAGAAAACACTGAAGCTTTCTTT.

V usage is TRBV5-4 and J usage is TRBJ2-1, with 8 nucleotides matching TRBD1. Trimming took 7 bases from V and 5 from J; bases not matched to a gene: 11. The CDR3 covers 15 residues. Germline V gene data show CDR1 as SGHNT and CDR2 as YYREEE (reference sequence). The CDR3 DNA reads TGTGCCAGCTCCGGACAGGACAGGGACCACAATGAGCAGTTCTTC. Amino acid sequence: CASSGQDRDHNEQFF. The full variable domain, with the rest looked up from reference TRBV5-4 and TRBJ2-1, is ETGVTQSPTHLIKTRGQQVTLRCSSQSGHNTVSWYQQALGQGPQFIFQYYREEENGRGNFPPRFSGLQFPNYSSELNVNALELDDSALYLCASSGQDRDHNEQFFGPGTRLTVL.

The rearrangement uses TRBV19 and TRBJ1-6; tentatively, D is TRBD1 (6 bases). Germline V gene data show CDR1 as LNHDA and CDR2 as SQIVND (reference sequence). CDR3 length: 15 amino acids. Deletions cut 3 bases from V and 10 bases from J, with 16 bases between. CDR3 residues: CASSIGGVDRSPLHF. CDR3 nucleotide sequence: TGTGCCAGTAGTATTGGGGGCGTGGATCGCTCACCCCTCCACTTT.

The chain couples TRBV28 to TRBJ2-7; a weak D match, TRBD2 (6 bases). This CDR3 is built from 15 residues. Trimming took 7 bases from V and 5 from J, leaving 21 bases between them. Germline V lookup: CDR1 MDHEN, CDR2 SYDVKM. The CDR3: CASTGITGGNNEQYF. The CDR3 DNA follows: TGTGCCAGCACTGGGATCACCGGGGGAAATAACGAGCAGTACTTC. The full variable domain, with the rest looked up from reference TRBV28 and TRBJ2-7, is DVKVTQSSRYLVKRTGEKVFLECVQDMDHENMFWYRQDPGLGLRLIYFSYDVKMKEKGDIPEGYSVSREKKERFSLILESASTNQTSMYLCASTGITGGNNEQYFGPGTRLTVT.

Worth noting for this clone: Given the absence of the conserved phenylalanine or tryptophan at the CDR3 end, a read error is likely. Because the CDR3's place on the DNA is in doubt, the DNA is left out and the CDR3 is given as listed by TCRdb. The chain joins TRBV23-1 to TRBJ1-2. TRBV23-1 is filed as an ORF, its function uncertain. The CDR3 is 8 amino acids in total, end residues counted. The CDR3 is CASATPPV.

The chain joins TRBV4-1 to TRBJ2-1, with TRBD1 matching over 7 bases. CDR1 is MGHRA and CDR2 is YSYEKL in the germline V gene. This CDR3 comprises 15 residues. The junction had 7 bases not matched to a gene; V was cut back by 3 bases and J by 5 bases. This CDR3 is CASSHQQGWDNEQFF. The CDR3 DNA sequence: TGCGCCAGCAGCCATCAACAGGGGTGGGACAATGAGCAGTTCTTC.

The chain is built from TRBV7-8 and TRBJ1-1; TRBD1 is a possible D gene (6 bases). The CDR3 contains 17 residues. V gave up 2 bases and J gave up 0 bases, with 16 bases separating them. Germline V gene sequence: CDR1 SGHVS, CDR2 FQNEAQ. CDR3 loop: CASSLQGRTVMNTEAFF. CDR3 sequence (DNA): TGTGCCAGCAGCTTACAGGGGCGCACCGTGATGAACACTGAAGCTTTCTTT.

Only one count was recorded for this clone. The CDR3 nucleotides are TGTGCCAGCAGCCCCCGACTAGCGGGAGGGGTCGACGAGCAGTACTTC. Its translation: CASSPRLAGGVDEQYF. The chain combines TRBV11-1 with TRBJ2-7; 14 nucleotides align to TRBD2. The CDR3 totals 16 residues. Germline V gives CDR1 SGHAT, CDR2 FQDESV (reference sequence). V trimming: 5 bases; J trimming: 5 bases; junction bases outside the gene matches: 8. The whole variable domain, filled in from reference TRBV11-1 and TRBJ2-7, reads EAEVAQSPRYKITEKSQAVAFWCDPISGHATLYWYRQILGQGPELLVQFQDESVVDDSQLPKDRFSAERLKGVDSTLKIQPAELGDSAMYLCASSPRLAGGVDEQYFGPGTRLTVT.

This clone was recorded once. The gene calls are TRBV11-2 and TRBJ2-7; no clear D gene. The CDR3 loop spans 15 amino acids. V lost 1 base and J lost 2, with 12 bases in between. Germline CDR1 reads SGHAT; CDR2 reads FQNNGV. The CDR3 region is CASSLAPSRPYEQYF. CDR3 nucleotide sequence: TGTGCCAGCAGCTTAGCTCCTAGTCGCCCCTACGAGCAGTACTTC.

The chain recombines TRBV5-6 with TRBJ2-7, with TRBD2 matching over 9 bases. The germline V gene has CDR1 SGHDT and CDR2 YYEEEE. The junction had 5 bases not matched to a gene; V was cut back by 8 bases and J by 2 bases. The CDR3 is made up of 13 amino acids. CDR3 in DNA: TGTGCCAGTAGACTAGCGGCGACCTACGAGCAGTACTTC. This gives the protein CASRLAATYEQYF.

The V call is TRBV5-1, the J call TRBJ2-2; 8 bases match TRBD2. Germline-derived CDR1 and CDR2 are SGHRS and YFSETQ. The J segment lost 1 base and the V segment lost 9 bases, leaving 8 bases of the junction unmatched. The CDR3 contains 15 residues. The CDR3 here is CATGLLAENTGELFF. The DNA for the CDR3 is TGCGCCACCGGCCTACTAGCGGAGAACACCGGGGAGCTGTTTTTT.

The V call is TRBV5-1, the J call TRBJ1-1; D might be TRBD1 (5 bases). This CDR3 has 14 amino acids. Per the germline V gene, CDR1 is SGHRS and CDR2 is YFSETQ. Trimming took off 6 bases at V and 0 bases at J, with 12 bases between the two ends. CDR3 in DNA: TGCGCCAGCAATGCCGGGACTATGAACACTGAAGCTTTCTTT. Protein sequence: CASNAGTMNTEAFF.

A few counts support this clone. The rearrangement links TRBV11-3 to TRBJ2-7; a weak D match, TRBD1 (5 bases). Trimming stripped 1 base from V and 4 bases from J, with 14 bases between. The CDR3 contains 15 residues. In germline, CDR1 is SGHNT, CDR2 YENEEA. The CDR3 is CASSLGGHGFYEQYF. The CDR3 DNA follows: TGTGCCAGCAGCTTAGGGGGCCATGGGTTTTACGAGCAGTACTTC.

The CDR3 protein is CASSGGGRTGELFF. The CDR3, as DNA: TGTGCCAGCTCTGGCGGGGGGCGTACCGGGGAGCTGTTTTTT. The V gene is TRBV2, the J gene TRBJ2-2, with TRBD2 identical over 8 bases. Unmatched junction bases numbered 7, after V lost 8 bases and J lost 5 bases. Germline V gene sequence: CDR1 SNHLY, CDR2 FYNNEI. The CDR3 is made up of 14 amino acids. Supplemented by reference TRBV2 and TRBJ2-2, the full variable domain reads EPEVTQTPSHQVTQMGQEVILRCVPISNHLYFYWYRQILGQKVEFLVSFYNNEISEKSEIFDDQFSVERPDGSNFTLKIRSTKLEDSAMYFCASSGGGRTGELFFGEGSRLTVL.